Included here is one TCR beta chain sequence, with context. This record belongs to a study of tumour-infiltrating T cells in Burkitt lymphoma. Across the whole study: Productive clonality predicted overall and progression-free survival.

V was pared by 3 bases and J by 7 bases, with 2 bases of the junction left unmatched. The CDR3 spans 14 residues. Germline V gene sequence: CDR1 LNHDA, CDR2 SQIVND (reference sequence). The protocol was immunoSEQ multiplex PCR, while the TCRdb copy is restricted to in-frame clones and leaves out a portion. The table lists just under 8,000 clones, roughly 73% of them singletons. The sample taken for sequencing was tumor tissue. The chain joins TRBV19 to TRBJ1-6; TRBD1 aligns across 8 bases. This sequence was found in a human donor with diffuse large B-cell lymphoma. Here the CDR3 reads CASSIRDRNSPLHF. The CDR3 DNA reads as TGTGCCAGTAGTATTCGGGACAGGAATTCACCCCTCCACTTT.